The 9 T cell receptor beta chains below all came from one sample that was sequenced in a study of blood T cell repertoires in COVID-19. Method: immunoSEQ multiplex PCR; TCRdb's copy keeps in-frame clones and lacks some. Found here are roughly 350,000 clones, over 80% of them singletons; the top ten hold over 6%. Sequencing was done on a sample of peripheral blood. The source of these receptors is a woman in her forties or fifties with COVID-19, enrolled during active disease.

This sequence joins TRBV11-2 and TRBJ2-7, with D tentatively TRBD2 (6 bases). This CDR3 contains 13 residues. Trimming removed 5 bases at V and 9 bases at J, with 17 bases between. Germline CDR1 reads SGHAT; CDR2 reads FQNNGV. The CDR3 nucleotides read TGTGCCAGCAGCCCGAGGGACTCGATTGGGCAGTACTTC. Translation gives CASSPRDSIGQYF.

CDR3 in amino acids: CASRQGAGSSYEQYF. The DNA for the CDR3 is TGTGCCAGCAGACAGGGGGCAGGGTCCTCCTACGAGCAGTACTTC. The chain links TRBV27 to TRBJ2-7, with 9 bases lining up with TRBD1. This CDR3 comprises 15 residues. The V segment lost 6 bases and the J segment 0 bases; nucleotides outside the gene matches: 6. Germline V gene data show CDR1 as MNHEY and CDR2 as SMNVEV (reference sequence).

The rearrangement uses TRBV6-1 and TRBJ2-1; 7 bases map to TRBD2. This CDR3 comprises 15 residues. Per the germline V gene, CDR1 is MNHNS and CDR2 is SASEGT. V lost 3 bases to trimming and J lost 3 bases; unmatched junction nucleotides: 5. CDR3 sequence (DNA): TGTGCCAGCAGTGATTGGCGGGAGATCTACAATGAGCAGTTCTTC. Amino acids: CASSDWREIYNEQFF.

The chain couples TRBV6-5 to TRBJ2-7, with 7 bases matching TRBD2. V shed 6 bases, J shed 4 bases, and the junction held 15 bases outside the gene matches. In germline, CDR1 is MNHEY, CDR2 SVGAGI. There are 16 residues in the CDR3. CDR3 region: CASSYLVGTKSYEQYF. The CDR3 nucleotides read TGTGCCAGCAGCTACCTTGTAGGGACTAAATCTTACGAGCAGTACTTC.

The V call is TRBV4-1, the J call TRBJ1-5; no clear D gene. V was cut by 4 bases and J by 2 bases, with 12 bases left in between. The CDR3 has 15 amino acids. The germline V gene has CDR1 MGHRA and CDR2 YSYEKL. CDR3 residues: CASSLVIGGNQPQHF. The CDR3 bases are TGCGCCAGCAGCCTAGTGATTGGTGGCAATCAGCCCCAGCATTTT.

This sequence joins TRBV5-1 and TRBJ2-7; TRBD1 matches at 9 bases. V trimming: 4 bases; J trimming: 4 bases; junction bases outside the gene matches: 9. The CDR3 spans 15 residues. Per the germline V gene, CDR1 is SGHRS and CDR2 is YFSETQ. CDR3 in amino acids: CASSGETGGSYEQYF. DNA for the CDR3: TGCGCCAGCAGCGGAGAGACAGGGGGATCATACGAGCAGTACTTC.

In this sample, this clone turned up once. The chain couples TRBV24-1 to TRBJ2-2; the match to TRBD1 covers 7 bases. With 4 bases clipped from V and 5 bases from J, the junction kept 9 bases outside the gene matches. CDR3 size: 16 residues. Per germline, CDR1 KGHDR and CDR2 SFDVKD. For the CDR3, the DNA is TGTGCCACCAGTGACCCCTCCAGGGGGAAGACCGGGGAGCTGTTTTTT. It yields the protein CATSDPSRGKTGELFF.

The chain employs TRBV11-2 and TRBJ2-2; the D is unclear. The CDR3 is made up of 15 amino acids. Germline assignment: CDR1 SGHAT and CDR2 FQNNGV. The V and J ends lost 1 base and 5 bases respectively, with 11 bases between them. CDR3 sequence reads: CASSLVAPGTGELFF. Here the CDR3 DNA reads TGTGCCAGCAGCTTAGTAGCCCCCGGGACCGGGGAGCTGTTTTTT.

V gene TRBV4-1 combines with J gene TRBJ2-1; the match to TRBD2 covers 13 bases. Unmatched junction bases numbered 8, after V lost 4 bases and J lost 8 bases. CDR1 is MGHRA, CDR2 YSYEKL, per germline. The CDR3 runs to 16 residues. CDR3 loop: CASSPAGTSGIDEQFF. The DNA for the CDR3 is TGCGCCAGCAGCCCCGCCGGGACTAGCGGGATCGATGAGCAGTTCTTC.